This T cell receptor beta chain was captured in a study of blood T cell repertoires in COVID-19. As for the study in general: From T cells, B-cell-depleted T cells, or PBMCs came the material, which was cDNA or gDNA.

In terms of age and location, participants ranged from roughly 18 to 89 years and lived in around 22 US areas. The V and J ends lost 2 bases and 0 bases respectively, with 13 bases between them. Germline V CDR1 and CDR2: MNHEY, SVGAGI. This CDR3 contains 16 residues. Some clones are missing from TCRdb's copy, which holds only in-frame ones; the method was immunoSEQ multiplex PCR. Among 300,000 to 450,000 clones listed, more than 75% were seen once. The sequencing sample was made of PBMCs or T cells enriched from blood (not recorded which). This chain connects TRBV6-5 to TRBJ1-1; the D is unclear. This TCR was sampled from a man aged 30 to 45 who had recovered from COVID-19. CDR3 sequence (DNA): TGTGCCAGCAGTTACCCAATAGCGTTCTTGAACACTGAAGCTTTCTTT. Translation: CASSYPIAFLNTEAFF.